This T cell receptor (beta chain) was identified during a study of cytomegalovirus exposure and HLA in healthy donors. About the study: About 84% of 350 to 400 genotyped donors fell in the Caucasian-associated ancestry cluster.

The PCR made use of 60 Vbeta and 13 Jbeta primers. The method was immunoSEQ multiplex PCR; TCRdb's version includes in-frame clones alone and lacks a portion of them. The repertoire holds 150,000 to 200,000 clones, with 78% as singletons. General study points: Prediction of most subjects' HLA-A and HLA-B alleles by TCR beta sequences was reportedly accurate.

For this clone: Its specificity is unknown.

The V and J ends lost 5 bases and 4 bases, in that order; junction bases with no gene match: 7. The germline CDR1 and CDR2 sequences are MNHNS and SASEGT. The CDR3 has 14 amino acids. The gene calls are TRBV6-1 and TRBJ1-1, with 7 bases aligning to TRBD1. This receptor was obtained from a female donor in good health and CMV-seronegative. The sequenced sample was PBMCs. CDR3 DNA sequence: TGTGCCAGCAGTATGACAGGGAGAAGCACTGAAGCTTTCTTT. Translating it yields CASSMTGRSTEAFF.